One sample yielded the 12 T cell receptor beta chains listed below, sequenced in a study of control samples from healthy donors and cancer patients. Profiled with immunoSEQ multiplex PCR; TCRdb holds only in-frame clones, not every one. The table records about 160,000 clones, roughly 94% of them present only once. Sequencing was carried out using blood. The receptors derive from a middle-aged woman in good health.

V usage is TRBV5-6 and J usage is TRBJ1-2; 8 nucleotides agree with TRBD1. Germline CDR1 is SGHDT and CDR2 is YYEEEE. V dropped 4 bases and J dropped 5; count of bases not matched to a gene: 7. The CDR3 is made up of 14 amino acids. The CDR3 here is CASSGGDRWYGYTF. The CDR3 DNA follows: TGTGCCAGCAGCGGAGGGGACAGGTGGTATGGCTACACCTTC.

The chain uses TRBV5-1 and TRBJ2-5; weak D call: TRBD1 (6 bases). Trimming removed 1 base from V and 0 bases from J, with 7 bases in between. The CDR3 contains 14 residues. Germline V gene data show CDR1 as SGHRS and CDR2 as YFSETQ. CDR3 region: CASSLRQDQETQYF. CDR3 in DNA: TGCGCCAGCAGCTTGAGACAGGACCAAGAGACCCAGTACTTC. Complete variable domain (other parts from reference TRBV5-1 and TRBJ2-5): KAGVTQTPRYLIKTRGQQVTLSCSPISGHRSVSWYQQTPGQGLQFLFEYFSETQRNKGNFPGRFSGRQFSNSRSEMNVSTLELGDSALYLCASSLRQDQETQYFGPGTRLLVL.

The V call is TRBV19, the J call TRBJ1-6; D gene unclear. This CDR3 has 19 residues. V lost 3 bases, J lost 2 bases, and 20 bases lay in between. Germline CDR1 LNHDA, CDR2 SQIVND (reference sequence). The CDR3 protein is CASSIQSSGGLPYNSPLHF. CDR3 bases: TGTGCCAGTAGTATTCAAAGTTCAGGCGGATTGCCCTATAATTCACCCCTCCACTTT.

A remark on this clone: One end of the junction is discordant with germline, which a read error may explain. This chain connects TRBV3-1 (or the pseudogene TRBV3-2) to TRBJ1-5, with a tentative D call TRBD1 (5 bases). CDR1 is LGHDT and CDR2 is YNNKEL in the germline V gene (reference sequence). The CDR3 contains 14 residues. CDR3 residues: CARSRGGVNQPQHF. DNA of the CDR3: TGTGCCCGCAGCCGGGGGGGGGTAAATCAGCCCCAGCATTTT.

The V call is TRBV6-4, the J call TRBJ1-5; D is ambiguous. The CDR3 runs to 13 residues. CDR1 is MRHNA, CDR2 SNTAGT, per germline. The V end lost 4 bases, the J end lost 0 bases, and 4 bases lay between the germline ends. The CDR3 DNA is TGTGCCAGCAGTGGTAATAGCAATCAGCCCCAGCATTTT. Its translation is CASSGNSNQPQHF.

The chain employs TRBV6-5 and TRBJ1-2; TRBD1 aligns across 8 bases. The CDR3 runs 14 residues. Germline V gene data show CDR1 as MNHEY and CDR2 as SVGAGI. With V trimmed by 5 bases and J by 4 bases, 6 bases remained unmatched. CDR3 amino acids: CASSLGQGVYGYTF. The CDR3 DNA reads TGTGCCAGCAGTCTCGGACAGGGAGTCTATGGCTACACCTTC.

The CDR3 region has the DNA TGCGCCAGCAGCTTGGCCATGGGCGGGGGCTCTAGCACAGATACGCAGTATTTT. This encodes CASSLAMGGGSSTDTQYF. This chain joins TRBV5-1 and TRBJ2-3, with D possibly TRBD2 on 7 matching bases. With 0 bases removed from V and 0 bases from J, the gap between germline ends came to 17 bases. The CDR3 is 18 amino acids. Germline-derived CDR1 and CDR2 are SGHRS and YFSETQ.

The chain is built from TRBV5-1 and TRBJ2-2; perhaps TRBD1 as D (5 bases). The CDR3 has 12 amino acids. Trimming took 1 base from V and 8 from J, leaving 6 bases between them. The germline CDR1 and CDR2 sequences are SGHRS and YFSETQ. CDR3 DNA: TGCGCCAGCAGCTTGTCAGGGGGGGAGCTGTTTTTT. Translating it yields CASSLSGGELFF. The full variable domain, completed using reference TRBV5-1 and TRBJ2-2, is KAGVTQTPRYLIKTRGQQVTLSCSPISGHRSVSWYQQTPGQGLQFLFEYFSETQRNKGNFPGRFSGRQFSNSRSEMNVSTLELGDSALYLCASSLSGGELFFGEGSRLTVL.

In DNA, the CDR3 is TGTGCCAGTAGTATTTTTGGGACGAAGAACGGGGAGCTGTTTTTT. Its protein product is CASSIFGTKNGELFF. V and J are TRBV19 and TRBJ2-2, with D perhaps TRBD1 or TRBD2 (5 bases each). With 3 bases removed from V and 7 bases from J, the gap between germline ends came to 15 bases. The CDR3 consists of 15 residues. The germline V gene has CDR1 LNHDA and CDR2 SQIVND (reference sequence).

The rearrangement uses TRBV4-1 and TRBJ2-1, with 7 bases fitting TRBD2. CDR3 length: 16 residues. Losses at the gene ends were 5 bases for V and 9 bases for J; bases not matched to a gene: 16. Germline V gives CDR1 MGHRA, CDR2 YSYEKL. The chain's CDR3 is CASSSLSGIYHREQFF. The CDR3, as DNA: TGCGCCAGCAGCTCACTGAGCGGGATCTATCACCGTGAGCAGTTCTTC.

The V and J genes are TRBV5-1 and TRBJ2-3; 14 nucleotides match TRBD2. V lost 2 bases, J lost 6 bases, and 11 bases stayed unmatched. The CDR3 loop spans 18 amino acids. In germline, CDR1 is SGHRS, CDR2 YFSETQ. The CDR3 loop reads CASSFGFGTSGRRDTQYF. In DNA form, the CDR3 reads TGCGCCAGCAGCTTTGGATTCGGGACTAGCGGGAGACGTGATACGCAGTATTTT. The whole variable domain, filled in from reference TRBV5-1 and TRBJ2-3, reads KAGVTQTPRYLIKTRGQQVTLSCSPISGHRSVSWYQQTPGQGLQFLFEYFSETQRNKGNFPGRFSGRQFSNSRSEMNVSTLELGDSALYLCASSFGFGTSGRRDTQYFGPGTRLTVL.

The CDR3 nucleotides are TGTGCCAGCAGCGATGTCGGACTAGCGGGAGGGCCGATGAACGAGCAGTACTTC. Residues: CASSDVGLAGGPMNEQYF. The J gene is TRBJ2-7, the V gene TRBV5-4; 15 nucleotides match TRBD2. The CDR3 is made up of 18 amino acids. The V gene end was trimmed by 4 bases and the J gene end by 5 bases; junction bases not matched to a gene: 13. Germline assignment: CDR1 SGHNT and CDR2 YYREEE (reference sequence).